This TCR beta chain is from a study of cytomegalovirus exposure and HLA in healthy donors. Study context: A prior study identified 90 million to 120 million unique TCR beta sequences from about 180 million T cells.

PCR employed 60 Vbeta and 13 Jbeta primers. As processed by the authors: There were 80 million to 95 million unique TCR beta chains by a later count, and approximately 11 million of them were shared. Assay: immunoSEQ multiplex PCR; the TCRdb copy retains only in-frame clones and omits some. Clonal size and the V and J genes are those of that table, whereas D and trimming came from the DNA. The sample holds over 150,000 clones, 80% to 90% seen once. Looked up from germline, CDR1 is SNHLY and CDR2 is FYNNEI. J was trimmed by 6 bases and V by 11 bases; bases with no gene match: 14. CDR3 size: 14 residues.

The sequenced material came from PBMCs. J is TRBJ1-2 and V is TRBV2, with 8 bases that match TRBD1. This receptor was taken from a woman in her 30s in good health and CMV-seropositive. In DNA form, the CDR3 reads TGTGCCTCTGGGCTGTGGCAGGGGGCGGATGGCTACACCTTC. It is translated as CASGLWQGADGYTF.